The rows below give T cell receptor beta chains drawn from one sample of a study of post-analysis software for immune sequencing data. TCRdb ran MiXCR on the PCR reads and lists one entry per CDR3 protein. The sample comprises roughly 580,000 distinct CDR3 sequences, about 40% of which are singletons, and 1.5% to 2% rests with the top ten. The sequenced material came from blood. Receptors were obtained from a girl aged 5-17 years with multiple sclerosis. Both conserved end residues are trimmed from each CDR3. Each record gives: J gene, V gene, CDR3 protein.

TRBJ1-2 TRBV4-2 ASSQAKRGQSVYT
TRBJ1-5 TRBV2 ASSIEQGNQPQH
TRBJ1-2 TRBV12-3/TRBV12-4 ASSSPGGYGYT
TRBJ2-5 TRBV6-5 ATRPGPNLQQY
TRBJ2-7 TRBV3-1 ASSYRGDYEQY
TRBJ2-1 TRBV11-2 ASSLILNEQF
TRBJ2-5 TRBV5-5 ASSSPSKGETQY
TRBJ2-7 TRBV5-1 ASSDPGMAEQY
TRBJ2-3 TRBV5-1 ASNPTSGGFDTQY
TRBJ2-3 TRBV4-2 ASSQEAGGPTDTQY
NA TRBV12-3/TRBV12-4 ASSPFPTGRHEQY
TRBJ2-1 TRBV20-1 SARFVLAGGRGTYNEQF
NA TRBV20-1 GRAEAHDEQY
TRBJ1-2 TRBV12-5 ASGIGQDGVDYGYT
TRBJ2-3 TRBV21-1 ASSFNRGHTDTQY
NA TRBV10-3 AISEARTEHEQY
TRBJ1-1 TRBV12-3/TRBV12-4 ASSLDRNEAF
TRBJ1-1 TRBV10-3 AISVGQLNTEAF
TRBJ1-2 TRBV6-2/TRBV6-3 ASSYIDRGGYT
TRBJ1-2 TRBV7-9 ASSLGDRGYT
NA TRBV7-9 ASSLAGYNEQY
TRBJ1-6 TRBV7-6 ASSLTGAPLH
TRBJ1-5 TRBV7-2 ASSARRDPFHNQPQH
TRBJ2-3 TRBV7-2 ASSPPVDTQY
NA TRBV5-5 ASSLAGRGEQF
TRBJ2-3 TRBV9 ASSTDPSSGGVDTQY
TRBJ2-3 TRBV5-1 ASSLEPTGGTDTQY
TRBJ2-7 TRBV7-8 ASSLYRVLGQSSYEQY
TRBJ1-2 TRBV10-3 AISGADRGQGYT
TRBJ1-5 TRBV24-1 ATSDSGYQPQH
TRBJ2-1 TRBV5-1 ASSLGHGPGAYNEQF
TRBJ2-1 TRBV3-1 ASSQAGAGASGEQF
TRBJ1-4 TRBV20-1 SASRREKLF
TRBJ2-2 TRBV7-9 ASSLEGQVNTGELF
TRBJ1-5 TRBV24-1 ATSVGTGRDNQPQH
NA TRBV12-3/TRBV12-4 ASSLRTINEQY
TRBJ1-1 TRBV2 ASSEDTGNTEAF
TRBJ2-7 TRBV9 ASSARALTYEQY
TRBJ2-7 TRBV12-3/TRBV12-4 ASSLGRGGGPNEQY
TRBJ2-3 TRBV2 ASSRQGKVSDTQY
TRBJ2-5 TRBV12-3/TRBV12-4 ASSLGRKQETQY
TRBJ1-5 TRBV12-3/TRBV12-4 ASSPRGVQQPQH
TRBJ1-2 TRBV7-2 ASSSLSGVSNYGYT
TRBJ1-1 TRBV10-3 AISEEGTNTEAF
NA TRBV20-1 SLARETQY
TRBJ2-7 TRBV20-1 SATQGGGPGRSEQY
TRBJ1-1 TRBV20-1 SARAGGGNTEAF
NA TRBV29-1 SVVLREGPYEQY
TRBJ1-2 TRBV25-1 ASSALSYGYT
TRBJ2-7 TRBV10-3 AITPDSSIFYEQY
TRBJ2-7 TRBV6-5 ASNPDRNSYEQY
TRBJ2-7 TRBV5-5 ASSLRLAGEDEQY
TRBJ2-3 TRBV9 ASSGQGQRDTQY
TRBJ1-1 TRBV6-1 ASSEGANTEAF
TRBJ1-5 TRBV6-6 ASSYGTPVPNQPQH
TRBJ1-2 TRBV12-3/TRBV12-4 ASSLGQSYGYT
TRBJ1-2 TRBV7-2 ASSLAQGPNYGYT
TRBJ1-5 TRBV6-2/TRBV6-3 ASSRDYGSRASNQPQH
TRBJ1-1 TRBV4-1 ASSQAWRQGGTEAF